This T cell receptor (beta chain) was recovered during a study of OX40 agonist ivuxolimab in advanced cancers. For the study at large: Eligibility rules accepted prior anti-PD-1, anti-PD-L1 or anti-CTLA-4 therapy, and roughly 40% had some.

Method: immunoSEQ multiplex PCR; TCRdb's copy keeps in-frame clones and lacks some. The sample yields around 85,000 clones, roughly nine tenths seen once. V was clipped by 4 bases and J by 3 bases, with 9 bases between them. Germline assignment: CDR1 MGHRA and CDR2 YSYEKL. The CDR3 has 13 residues. General study findings and limits: Doses of 0.1 to 3.0 mg/kg were accompanied by clonal expansion of CD4+ and CD8+ blood T cells by week 6.

On this clone: Its target is not known.

Sequencing used CD4+ or CD8+ T cells sorted from blood, obtained in a trial of the OX40 agonist ivuxolimab. The TCR sequence derives from an adult with an advanced solid tumor such as melanoma, head and neck, liver or kidney cancer. The V and J genes are TRBV4-1 and TRBJ2-5; a possible D gene is TRBD2 (5 bases). For the CDR3, the DNA is TGCGCCAGCAGCCTAAGACTAAAAGAGACCCAGTACTTC. Amino acids: CASSLRLKETQYF.